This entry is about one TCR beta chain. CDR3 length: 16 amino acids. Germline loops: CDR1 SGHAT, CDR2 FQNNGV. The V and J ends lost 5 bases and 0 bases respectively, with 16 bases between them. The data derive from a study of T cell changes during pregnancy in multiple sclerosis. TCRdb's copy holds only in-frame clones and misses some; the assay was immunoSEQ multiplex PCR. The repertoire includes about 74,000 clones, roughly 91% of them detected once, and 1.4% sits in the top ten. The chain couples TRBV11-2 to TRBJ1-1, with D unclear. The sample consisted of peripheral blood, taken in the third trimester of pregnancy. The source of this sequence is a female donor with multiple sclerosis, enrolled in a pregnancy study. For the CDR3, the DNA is TGTGCCAGCAGCCTCAGGTTTGGCACAGTGAACACTGAAGCTTTCTTT. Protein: CASSLRFGTVNTEAFF. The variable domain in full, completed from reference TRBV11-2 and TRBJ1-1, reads EAGVAQSPRYKIIEKRQSVAFWCNPISGHATLYWYQQILGQGPKLLIQFQNNGVVDDSQLPKDRFSAERLKGVDSTLKIQPAKLEDSAVYLCASSLRFGTVNTEAFFGQGTRLTVV.